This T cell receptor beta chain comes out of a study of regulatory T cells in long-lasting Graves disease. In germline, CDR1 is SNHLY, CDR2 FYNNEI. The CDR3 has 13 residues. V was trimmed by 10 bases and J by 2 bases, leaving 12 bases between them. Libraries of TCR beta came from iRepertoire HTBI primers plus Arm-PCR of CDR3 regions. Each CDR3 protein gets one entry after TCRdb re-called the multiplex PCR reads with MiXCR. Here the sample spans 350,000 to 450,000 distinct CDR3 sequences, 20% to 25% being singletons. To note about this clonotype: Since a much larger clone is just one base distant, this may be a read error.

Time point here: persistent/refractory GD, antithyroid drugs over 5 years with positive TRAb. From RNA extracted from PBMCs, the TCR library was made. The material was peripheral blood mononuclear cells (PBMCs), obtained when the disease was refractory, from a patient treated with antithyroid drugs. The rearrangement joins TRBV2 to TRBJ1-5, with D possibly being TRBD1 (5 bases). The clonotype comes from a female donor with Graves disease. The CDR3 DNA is TGTGCCATCAGGGATTACGGCAATCAGCCCCAGCATTTT. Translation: CAIRDYGNQPQHF.